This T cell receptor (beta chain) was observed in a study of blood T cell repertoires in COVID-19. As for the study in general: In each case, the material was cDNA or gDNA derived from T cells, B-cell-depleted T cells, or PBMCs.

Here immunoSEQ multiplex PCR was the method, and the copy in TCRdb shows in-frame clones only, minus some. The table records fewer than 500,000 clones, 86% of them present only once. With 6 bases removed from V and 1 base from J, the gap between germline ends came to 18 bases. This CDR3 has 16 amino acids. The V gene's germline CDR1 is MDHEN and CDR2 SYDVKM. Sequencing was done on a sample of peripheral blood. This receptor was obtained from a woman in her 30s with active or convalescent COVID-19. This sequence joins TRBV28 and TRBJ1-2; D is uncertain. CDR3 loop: CASSPSHGGNNYGYTF. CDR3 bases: TGTGCCAGCAGCCCCTCCCACGGAGGGAATAACTATGGCTACACCTTC.